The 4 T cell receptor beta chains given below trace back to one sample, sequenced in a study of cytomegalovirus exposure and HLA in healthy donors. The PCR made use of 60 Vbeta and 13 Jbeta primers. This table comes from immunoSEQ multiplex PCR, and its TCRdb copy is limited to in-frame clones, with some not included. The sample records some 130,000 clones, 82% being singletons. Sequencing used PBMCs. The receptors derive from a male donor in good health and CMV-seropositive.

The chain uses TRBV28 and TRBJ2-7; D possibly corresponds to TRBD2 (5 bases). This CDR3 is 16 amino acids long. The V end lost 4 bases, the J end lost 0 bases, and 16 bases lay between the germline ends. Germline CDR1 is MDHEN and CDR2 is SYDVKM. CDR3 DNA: TGTGCCAGCAGTTCCATATCGGAGGCCAGCTCCTACGAGCAGTACTTC. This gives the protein CASSSISEASSYEQYF.

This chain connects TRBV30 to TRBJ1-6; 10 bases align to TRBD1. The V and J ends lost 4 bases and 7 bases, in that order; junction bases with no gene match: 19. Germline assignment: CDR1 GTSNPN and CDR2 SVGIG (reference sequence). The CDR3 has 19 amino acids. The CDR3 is CAWTSPGQGIPLRNSPLHF. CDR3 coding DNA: TGTGCCTGGACCTCCCCGGGACAGGGGATACCCCTGAGAAATTCACCCCTCCACTTT. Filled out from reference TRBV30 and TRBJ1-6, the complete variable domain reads SQTIHQWPATLVQPVGSPLSLECTVEGTSNPNLYWYRQAAGRGLQLLFYSVGIGQISSEVPQNLSASRPQDRQFILSSKKLLLSDSGFYLCAWTSPGQGIPLRNSPLHFGNGTRLTVT.

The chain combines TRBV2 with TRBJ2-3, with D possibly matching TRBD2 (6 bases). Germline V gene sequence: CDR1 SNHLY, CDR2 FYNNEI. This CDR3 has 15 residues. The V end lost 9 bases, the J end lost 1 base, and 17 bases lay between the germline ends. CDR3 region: CASRGLTSGTDTQYF. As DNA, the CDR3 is TGTGCCAGTCGGGGACTCACCTCTGGCACAGATACGCAGTATTTT.

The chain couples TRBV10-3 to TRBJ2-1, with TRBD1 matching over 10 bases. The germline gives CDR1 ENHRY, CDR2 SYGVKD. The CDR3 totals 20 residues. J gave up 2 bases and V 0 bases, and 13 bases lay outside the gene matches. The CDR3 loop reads CAISESPGQGIRATYNEQFF. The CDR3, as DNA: TGTGCCATCAGTGAGTCACCGGGACAGGGGATCAGGGCCACCTACAATGAGCAGTTCTTC.